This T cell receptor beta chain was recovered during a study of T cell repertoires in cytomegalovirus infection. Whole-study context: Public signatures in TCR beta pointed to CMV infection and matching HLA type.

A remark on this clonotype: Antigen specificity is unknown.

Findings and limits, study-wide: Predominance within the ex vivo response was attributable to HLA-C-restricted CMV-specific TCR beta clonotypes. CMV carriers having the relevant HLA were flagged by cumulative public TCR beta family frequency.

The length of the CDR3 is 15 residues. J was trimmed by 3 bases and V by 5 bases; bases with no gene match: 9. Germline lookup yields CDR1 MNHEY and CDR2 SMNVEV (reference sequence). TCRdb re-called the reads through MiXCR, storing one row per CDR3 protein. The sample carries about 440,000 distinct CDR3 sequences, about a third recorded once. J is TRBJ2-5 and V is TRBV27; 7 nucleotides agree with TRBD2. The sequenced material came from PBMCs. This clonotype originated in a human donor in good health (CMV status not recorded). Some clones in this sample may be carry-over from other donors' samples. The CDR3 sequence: CASSIRRSGEETQYF. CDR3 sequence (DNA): TGTGCCAGCAGTATCCGGAGGAGCGGGGAAGAGACCCAGTACTTC.